This T cell receptor (beta chain) was obtained from a study of PD-1 blockade in classical Hodgkin lymphoma (dated by TCRdb to 2020 to 2021). Background on the whole study: Nivolumab dosing was 3 mg/kg intravenously every 2 weeks, continuing until either disease progression or unacceptable toxicity. The study used TCR beta sequencing and CyTOF to define a peripheral blood immune signature of response to PD-1 blockade in classical Hodgkin lymphoma. Overall results and qualifications from the work: Baseline TCR diversity was reported to be lower in newly diagnosed patients than in healthy donors, and even lower in relapsed/refractory patients. Only a single clinical trial cohort was studied, and what caused the repertoire differences, possibly disease activity or prior therapy, remained undefined. Trial patients with a complete response had baseline diversity similar to that of newly diagnosed patients, while partial responders and progressors had significantly lower diversity. Lower diversity was observed in patients in whom nivolumab was started less than 1 year after ASCT, and these patients were excluded from later analyses so that confounding by immune reconstitution would be avoided. A significant rise by C4D1 was seen in CD4+ but not CD8+ TCR diversity (p=0.0027 vs p=0.16), with the rise being most apparent in complete responders (p=0.02).

In light of the paper, this sample's time point label describes: cycle 2 day 1 (C2D1) of nivolumab. All trial patients had relapsed after autologous stem cell transplantation, with cohorts A, B and C differing in prior brentuximab vedotin exposure. A total of 50 to 70 patients with relapsed/refractory classical Hodgkin lymphoma made up the trial cohort, and each patient's best overall response was complete response, partial response or progressive disease. In the multi-cohort phase II CheckMate 205 trial, trial patients received single-agent nivolumab. An independent review committee assessed best overall response by applying the 2007 International Working Group response criteria. PBMCs from the trial were collected at three points: immediately before nivolumab initiation (C1D1), and during therapy at cycle 2 day 1 and cycle 4 day 1. After peripheral blood was drawn into 8 mL Vacutainer Cell Preparation Tubes, PBMCs were isolated by centrifugation and then cryopreserved.

Genomic DNA was isolated using the Qiagen DNeasy kit from unsorted PBMCs as well as from negatively selected CD4+ and CD8+ fractions. Amplification of TCR beta CDR3 regions was done by immunoSEQ multiplex PCR with primers that anneal to V and J segments. A synthetic immune receptor repertoire was used to minimize amplification bias, and any residual bias was removed computationally once sequencing was done. Concerning the study's data processing: Custom Python scripts were used to quantify repertoire diversity as the Shannon entropy index. Unsorted, CD4+ and CD8+ repertoires were analyzed separately, except in combined analyses where CD4+ and CD8+ sequences were merged in silico. A clone counted as expanded when the clone's frequency after treatment rose at least 2-fold relative to C1D1, and clones undetected at baseline were given a pseudocount of 0.5. Singleton clones were defined as clones with 0 or 1 copy at C1D1, and non-singleton clones were defined as clones with 2 or more copies. By matching protein sequences in sorted samples from the same patient, clones expanded in unsorted samples were annotated as CD4+, CD8+ or unknown. Wilcoxon tests on paired samples were used to test diversity changes from C1D1 to C4D1. In TCRdb, the immuneACCESS table is reduced to in-frame sequences with V and J assigned. These tables do not hold every clone; where another copy was compared, an unresolved V gene accounts for under half, and the others remain unexplained. V, J and clone size are those of that table, while D and trimming were read from the DNA. This sample comprises under 30,000 clones, about four fifths of them detected only once. Of the sample, about 9.9% is held by the ten largest clones.

CDR1 MDHEN and CDR2 SYDVKM are derived from the germline V gene. The germline ends are 14 bases apart after V is trimmed by 4 bases and J by 5 bases. Spanning cysteine to phenylalanine, the CDR3 consists of 14 amino acids. The sequence is cut down to CDR3 DNA, 42 bases in frame from base 1. Details on this clone: Its target antigen remains unknown. No per-base quality is available; no much larger clone lies one base away.

This TCR was sampled from a human donor with classical Hodgkin lymphoma. The sample here was peripheral blood mononuclear cells (PBMCs), taken before the second cycle of nivolumab. The V and J genes are TRBV28 and TRBJ2-5; TRBD1 is a possible D gene, resting on 5 matching bases. CDR3 loop: CASSSQWGGETQYF. The nucleotide sequence is given as TGTGCCAGCAGTTCCCAGTGGGGCGGCGAGACCCAGTACTTC.